This entry lists 14 T cell receptor beta chains sequenced from one sample in a study of shared clonotypes between healthy human individuals. Profiled with immunoSEQ multiplex PCR; TCRdb holds only in-frame clones, not every one. Of over 1.4 million clones listed, roughly 97% are singletons. The sequencing sample was made of naive CD4+ T cells sorted from blood. Subset defined: CD45RA+ positively selected. These receptors were obtained from a man aged 30 to 45 in good health.

This sequence joins TRBV28 and TRBJ1-1; the D gene is possibly TRBD1 (6 bases). The CDR3 runs 15 residues. Germline CDR1 MDHEN, CDR2 SYDVKM. With 5 bases removed from V and 3 bases from J, the gap between germline ends came to 16 bases. This chain's CDR3 is CASSPTTGMYTEAFF. The CDR3 coding sequence is TGTGCCAGCAGTCCAACAACAGGGATGTACACTGAAGCTTTCTTT.

The rearrangement joins TRBV7-9 to TRBJ2-7; TRBD2 matches 10 bases. V lost 0 bases and J lost 6; bases outside the gene matches: 11. The CDR3 spans 17 residues. Germline CDR1 SEHNR, CDR2 FQNEAQ (reference sequence). CDR3 sequence (DNA): TGTGCCAGCAGCTTAGCATATCGTCTAGCGGGAGTTCGCGAGCAGTACTTC. The encoded protein is CASSLAYRLAGVREQYF.

The sample holds one count of this clone. The CDR3 region is CASTTAGGVFRGYTF. CDR3 in DNA: TGTGCCAGTACAACCGCCGGGGGGGTATTCCGTGGCTACACCTTC. The genes are TRBV19 and TRBJ1-2, with D possibly matching TRBD1 (5 bases). CDR1 and CDR2 (germline): LNHDA, SQIVND (reference sequence). Trimming cost V 7 bases and J 7 bases, with 22 bases left between them. CDR3 length: 15 amino acids.

The genes are TRBV5-1 and TRBJ2-7, with a weak D call TRBD2 (6 bases). The length of the CDR3 is 17 residues. Per germline, CDR1 SGHRS and CDR2 YFSETQ. Between the trimmed V and J ends, which lost 1 base and 2 bases, there was a span of 19 bases. CDR3 DNA sequence: TGCGCCAGCAGCTTGATACCCGGGCCTAGCGAGACCTACGAGCAGTACTTC. It yields the protein CASSLIPGPSETYEQYF. Full variable domain (outside the CDR3, taken from reference TRBV5-1 and TRBJ2-7): KAGVTQTPRYLIKTRGQQVTLSCSPISGHRSVSWYQQTPGQGLQFLFEYFSETQRNKGNFPGRFSGRQFSNSRSEMNVSTLELGDSALYLCASSLIPGPSETYEQYFGPGTRLTVT.

The chain joins TRBV11-2 to TRBJ1-3; 8 positions match TRBD1. Germline CDR1 and CDR2: SGHAT and FQNNGV. This CDR3 has 14 residues. The junction had 2 bases not matched to a gene; V was cut back by 5 bases and J by 2 bases. CDR3 nucleotides: TGTGCCAGCAGCACCAGGGGGCCTGGAAACACCATATATTTT. Its translation is CASSTRGPGNTIYF.

Details on this clone: This same CDR3 is encoded by further DNA sequences in the sample. This chain connects TRBV5-4 to TRBJ2-3; no firm D call. The V gene lost 0 bases and the J gene lost 0 bases, with 8 bases spanning the gap. CDR3 size: 15 residues. Germline CDR1 reads SGHNT; CDR2 reads YYREEE (reference sequence). The CDR3 is CASSLGQVSTDTQYF. The CDR3 DNA reads as TGTGCCAGCAGCTTGGGGCAGGTTAGCACAGATACGCAGTATTTT.

J is TRBJ2-1 and V is TRBV7-2, with TRBD1 matching over 10 bases. The trim removed 3 bases at V and 3 bases at J, leaving 2 bases unmatched. Germline CDR1 and CDR2: SGHTA and FQGNSA. The CDR3 is 15 residues long. The CDR3 sequence: CASSFRDRGYNEQFF. Written as DNA, the CDR3 is TGTGCCAGCAGCTTCCGGGACAGGGGCTACAATGAGCAGTTCTTC.

The V call is TRBV5-6, the J call TRBJ1-1, with 7 positions matching TRBD1. The germline CDR1 and CDR2 sequences are SGHDT and YYEEEE. The CDR3 consists of 15 residues. V shed 3 bases and J 1 base; nucleotides not matched to a gene: 6. This chain's CDR3 is CASSWTRQGNTEAFF. The CDR3 nucleotides read TGTGCCAGCAGCTGGACAAGACAGGGGAACACTGAAGCTTTCTTT. The variable domain in full, completed from reference TRBV5-6 and TRBJ1-1, reads DAGVTQSPTHLIKTRGQQVTLRCSPKSGHDTVSWYQQALGQGPQFIFQYYEEEERQRGNFPDRFSGHQFPNYSSELNVNALLLGDSALYLCASSWTRQGNTEAFFGQGTRLTVV.

The chain combines TRBV10-3 with TRBJ1-2; D is ambiguous. Trimming stripped 11 bases from V and 7 bases from J, with 17 bases between. There are 12 residues in the CDR3. Germline assignment: CDR1 ENHRY and CDR2 SYGVKD. DNA for the CDR3: TGTGCCTTGCGGAGTAATTCGGGTGGCTACACCTTC. Its protein product is CALRSNSGGYTF.

This chain joins TRBV27 and TRBJ1-2, with D perhaps TRBD1 (6 bases). This CDR3 spans 14 amino acids. Germline values: CDR1 MNHEY, CDR2 SMNVEV (reference sequence). Trimming cost V 5 bases and J 3 bases, with 13 bases left between them. The CDR3 DNA sequence: TGTGCCAGCAGTCCTCTGGGGGGCTACTATGGCTACACCTTC. Translation: CASSPLGGYYGYTF.

The rearrangement links TRBV18 to TRBJ2-5; TRBD2 matches 10 bases. The CDR3 contains 19 residues. Trimming took 2 bases from V and 0 from J; bases not matched to a gene: 12. Germline V gene data show CDR1 as KGHSH and CDR2 as LQKENI. Written as DNA, the CDR3 is TGTGCCAGCTCACCATTCACACTAGCGGGAAGGTCCCACCAAGAGACCCAGTACTTC. Its protein product is CASSPFTLAGRSHQETQYF.

The chain uses TRBV7-9 and TRBJ2-5, with 14 bases fitting TRBD2. Trimming cost V 3 bases and J 5 bases; bases outside gene matches: 5. The CDR3 contains 16 residues. Germline V CDR1 and CDR2: SEHNR, FQNEAQ (reference sequence). The CDR3 DNA reads as TGTGCCAGCAGCTTGGGACTAGCGGGAGATCGGGAGACCCAGTACTTC. Translated: CASSLGLAGDRETQYF.

The rearrangement joins TRBV7-9 to TRBJ1-2; D remains ambiguous. V lost 7 bases and J lost 8, with 17 bases in between. This CDR3 has 13 amino acids. CDR1 SEHNR and CDR2 FQNEAQ come from the germline V gene (reference sequence). The CDR3 DNA sequence: TGTGCCAGCACCGACCCCGTCGGGTCCGGCTACACCTTC. Residues: CASTDPVGSGYTF.

This clone has just one count. V is TRBV11-2 and J is TRBJ1-2; TRBD1 is a possible D gene (6 bases). The CDR3 loop spans 15 amino acids. With 5 bases removed from V and 6 bases from J, the gap between germline ends came to 19 bases. Germline V lookup: CDR1 SGHAT, CDR2 FQNNGV. The CDR3 region has the DNA TGTGCCAGCAGCCCCGGGCACGGGGGGCGCGATGGCTACACCTTC. Its protein product is CASSPGHGGRDGYTF.